The next 26 T cell receptor beta chains were all read from a single sample in a study of PD-1 blockade in mismatch repair-deficient tumors. Sequencing was performed with immunoSEQ multiplex PCR; in TCRdb, only in-frame clones are kept and a portion is missing. The sample comprises about 21,000 clones, almost 85% of which are singletons, and 15% to 20% rests with the top ten. This specimen was peripheral blood, taken 2 weeks after starting pembrolizumab. Receptor source: an adult with mismatch repair-deficient cancer.

The chain is built from TRBV11-2 and TRBJ2-7; D possibly corresponds to TRBD2 (5 bases). The germline V gene has CDR1 SGHAT and CDR2 FQNNGV. This CDR3 contains 13 residues. The V and J ends lost 5 bases and 3 bases respectively, with 11 bases between them. CDR3 coding DNA: TGTGCCAGCAGCACCGCACTAGGCTACGAGCAGTACTTC. Amino acids: CASSTALGYEQYF. The variable domain in full, completed from reference TRBV11-2 and TRBJ2-7, reads EAGVAQSPRYKIIEKRQSVAFWCNPISGHATLYWYQQILGQGPKLLIQFQNNGVVDDSQLPKDRFSAERLKGVDSTLKIQPAKLEDSAVYLCASSTALGYEQYFGPGTRLTVT.

In regard to this clone: The same CDR3 can be traced to other DNA sequences in this sample. The chain combines TRBV7-9 with TRBJ1-1; 9 bases match TRBD1. V lost 6 bases to trimming and J lost 3 bases; unmatched junction nucleotides: 5. The CDR3 is 14 amino acids. Germline V gene lookup returns CDR1 SEHNR and CDR2 FQNEAQ (reference sequence). The CDR3 here is CASREQGAYTEAFF. As DNA, the CDR3 is TGTGCCAGCAGGGAACAGGGGGCGTACACTGAAGCTTTCTTT. Full variable domain (rest looked up from reference TRBV7-9 and TRBJ1-1): DTGVSQNPRHKITKRGQNVTFRCDPISEHNRLYWYRQTLGQGPEFLTYFQNEAQLEKSRLLSDRFSAERPKGSFSTLEIQRTEQGDSAMYLCASREQGAYTEAFFGQGTRLTVV.

This rearrangement joins TRBV6-1 to TRBJ2-7; no clear D gene. V was trimmed by 5 bases and J by 0 bases, leaving 11 bases between them. CDR3 length: 14 amino acids. CDR1 and CDR2 (germline): MNHNS, SASEGT. The CDR3: CASSPETASYEQYF. The DNA for the CDR3 is TGTGCCAGCAGTCCCGAGACTGCCTCCTACGAGCAGTACTTC.

The V call is TRBV28, the J call TRBJ2-7; tentatively, D is TRBD2 (5 bases). The V end lost 5 bases, the J end lost 3 bases, and 8 bases lay between the germline ends. The CDR3 length is 12 residues. CDR1 and CDR2 from the germline V gene are MDHEN and SYDVKM. CDR3 in amino acids: CASSDRGYEQYF. The CDR3 DNA sequence: TGTGCCAGCAGTGATCGGGGCTACGAGCAGTACTTC.

The rearrangement uses TRBV25-1 and TRBJ2-5, with D possibly being TRBD1 (5 bases). Between the trimmed V and J ends, which lost 4 bases and 4 bases, there was a span of 13 bases. Germline values: CDR1 MGHDK, CDR2 SYGVNS. The length of the CDR3 is 14 residues. CDR3 sequence (DNA): TGTGCCAGCAGTGGGGGCCCCAAGGGAGAGACCCAGTACTTC. Its protein product is CASSGGPKGETQYF.

This clone has more than one count but fewer than ten. The chain carries TRBV30 and TRBJ2-7; 7 bases align to TRBD2. Germline V gene lookup returns CDR1 GTSNPN and CDR2 SVGIG (reference sequence). J lost 2 bases, V lost 5 bases, and 18 bases had no gene match. The CDR3 consists of 17 residues. The CDR3: CAWAPPPRLAATYEQYF. The CDR3 region has the DNA TGTGCCTGGGCCCCACCACCCCGCCTAGCGGCAACCTACGAGCAGTACTTC.

The chain joins TRBV29-1 to TRBJ2-7, with D possibly matching TRBD1 (6 bases). V lost 6 bases to trimming and J lost 2 bases, with 17 bases between them. Germline-derived CDR1 and CDR2 are SQVTM and ANQGSEA. The CDR3 runs 14 residues. The CDR3 DNA reads as TGCAGCGTCTCCGGGACACTCGTTACCTACGAGCAGTACTTC. As protein: CSVSGTLVTYEQYF.

The CDR3 DNA reads TGTGCCAGCAGCCCCCGCTCCGGGACAGGGGGCTACAATGAGCAGTTCTTC. It codes for CASSPRSGTGGYNEQFF. The rearrangement uses TRBV11-1 and TRBJ2-1, with 11 positions matching TRBD1. This CDR3 spans 17 amino acids. Unmatched junction bases numbered 9, after V lost 5 bases and J lost 3 bases. CDR1 is SGHAT and CDR2 is FQDESV in the germline V gene (reference sequence).

The chain recombines TRBV28 with TRBJ2-7; D is perhaps TRBD1 (8 bases). The CDR3 runs 18 residues. Germline CDR1 and CDR2: MDHEN and SYDVKM. V lost 8 bases, J lost 4 bases, and 30 bases lay in between. The CDR3 here is CASGGGQALPGGRYEQYF. In DNA form, the CDR3 reads TGTGCCAGCGGAGGGGGACAGGCGCTACCGGGAGGTAGATACGAGCAGTACTTC.

This chain joins TRBV7-2 and TRBJ2-3, with 11 bases aligning to TRBD2. This CDR3 is 16 amino acids long. V dropped 3 bases and J dropped 5; count of bases not matched to a gene: 7. Germline V gene lookup returns CDR1 SGHTA and CDR2 FQGNSA. The CDR3 is CASSFPLAGELDTQYF. The CDR3 DNA reads TGTGCCAGCAGCTTCCCACTAGCGGGAGAATTAGATACGCAGTATTTT.

The genes are TRBV5-4 and TRBJ2-3; TRBD2 agrees at 9 bases. The CDR3 totals 15 residues. The V and J ends lost 7 bases and 4 bases, in that order; junction bases with no gene match: 10. Looked up from germline, CDR1 is SGHNT and CDR2 is YYREEE (reference sequence). The CDR3 is CASSLSGRGSDTQYF. The CDR3 coding sequence is TGTGCCAGCTCACTTAGCGGGAGAGGGTCAGATACGCAGTATTTT.

The J gene is TRBJ2-1, the V gene TRBV27, with 10 bases fitting TRBD2. With V trimmed by 6 bases and J by 6 bases, 8 bases remained unmatched. Germline CDR1 and CDR2: MNHEY and SMNVEV (reference sequence). The CDR3 spans 15 residues. CDR3 sequence reads: CASSPRLAGVNEQFF. The CDR3, as DNA: TGTGCCAGCAGCCCCCGGCTAGCGGGAGTCAATGAGCAGTTCTTC.

This clone was recorded once. The chain combines TRBV2 with TRBJ2-5; a possible D gene is TRBD2 (5 bases). CDR3 length: 13 residues. Trimming left V 8 bases short and J 0 bases short, with 10 bases between. Per germline, CDR1 SNHLY and CDR2 FYNNEI. The CDR3 reads CASVLDYQETQYF. The DNA for the CDR3 is TGTGCCAGCGTACTAGACTACCAAGAGACCCAGTACTTC.

The genes are TRBV7-2 and TRBJ1-1, with no clear D. The CDR3 spans 13 residues. Trimming took 1 base from V and 6 from J, leaving 9 bases between them. Germline CDR1 SGHTA, CDR2 FQGNSA. The CDR3 DNA is TGTGCCAGCAGCTTAGGAGGGTTGGCTGAAGCTTTCTTT. Amino acid sequence: CASSLGGLAEAFF. Full variable domain (outside the CDR3, taken from reference TRBV7-2 and TRBJ1-1): GAGVSQSPSNKVTEKGKDVELRCDPISGHTALYWYRQSLGQGLEFLIYFQGNSAPDKSGLPSDRFSAERTGGSVSTLTIQRTQQEDSAVYLCASSLGGLAEAFFGQGTRLTVV.

CDR3 bases: TGTGCCAGCTGTGGGGAGGCTAGCACAGATACGCAGTATTTT. Translating it yields CASCGEASTDTQYF. This sequence joins TRBV2 and TRBJ2-3; tentatively, D is TRBD2 (6 bases). Germline V gene data show CDR1 as SNHLY and CDR2 as FYNNEI. The CDR3 consists of 14 residues. V gave up 8 bases and J gave up 0 bases, with 12 bases separating them.

The V call is TRBV5-6, the J call TRBJ2-5, with 7 positions matching TRBD2. In germline, CDR1 is SGHDT, CDR2 YYEEEE. With 3 bases clipped from V and 2 bases from J, the junction kept 10 bases outside the gene matches. The CDR3 consists of 16 residues. The CDR3 is CASSSLRAGVQETQYF. In nucleotides, the CDR3 is TGTGCCAGCAGCTCTCTGAGGGCGGGAGTACAAGAGACCCAGTACTTC.

This rearrangement joins TRBV7-9 to TRBJ2-3; 12 bases agree with TRBD2. J was trimmed by 5 bases and V by 2 bases; bases with no gene match: 11. The germline gives CDR1 SEHNR, CDR2 FQNEAQ (reference sequence). There are 18 residues in the CDR3. The CDR3 spells CASSLISSSGRVRDTQYF. As DNA, the CDR3 is TGTGCCAGCAGCTTAATCTCGTCTAGCGGGAGGGTTAGAGATACGCAGTATTTT.

The rearrangement links TRBV6-1 to TRBJ1-3; unclear D gene. V gave up 8 bases and J gave up 0 bases, with 11 bases separating them. The V gene's germline CDR1 is MNHNS and CDR2 SASEGT. The CDR3 has 14 amino acids. The CDR3 here is CASDPTSSGNTIYF. In DNA, the CDR3 is TGTGCCAGCGACCCGACCTCCTCTGGAAACACCATATATTTT.

This clone came up a few times. The V and J genes are TRBV10-3 and TRBJ2-2; 7 bases map to TRBD2. The germline V gene encodes CDR1 ENHRY and CDR2 SYGVKD. This CDR3 contains 18 residues. The junction had 12 bases not matched to a gene; V was cut back by 0 bases and J by 5 bases. The CDR3 DNA reads as TGTGCCATCAGTGAGTCGACTACCGGGACTAAAGGAACCGGGGAGCTGTTTTTT. Its translation is CAISESTTGTKGTGELFF.

This chain links TRBV10-2 with TRBJ1-1, with D perhaps matching TRBD1 (5 bases). Trimming took 3 bases from V and 6 from J, leaving 14 bases between them. The CDR3 spans 14 residues. Germline V CDR1 and CDR2: WSHSY, SAAADI. The CDR3 DNA reads as TGCGCCAGCAGTGACTGGGGGGGGAATGCTGAAGCTTTCTTT. The encoded protein is CASSDWGGNAEAFF.

The chain links TRBV11-2 to TRBJ2-1; 11 bases match TRBD2. Germline V gives CDR1 SGHAT, CDR2 FQNNGV. The CDR3 sequence is 16 residues long. V lost 5 bases and J lost 3; bases outside the gene matches: 6. CDR3 DNA sequence: TGTGCCAGCAGCGAAGGGACTAGCGGTTACTACAATGAGCAGTTCTTC. Its translation: CASSEGTSGYYNEQFF.

The chain carries TRBV5-4 and TRBJ2-1, with 7 bases that match TRBD2. The CDR3 has 14 amino acids. Germline values: CDR1 SGHNT, CDR2 YYREEE (reference sequence). The V segment lost 7 bases and the J segment 12 bases; nucleotides outside the gene matches: 16. The CDR3: CASSAGPFNFAQFF. The CDR3 DNA follows: TGTGCCAGCTCAGCGGGACCCTTCAATTTTGCGCAGTTCTTC.

This chain connects TRBV9 to TRBJ2-3; D unresolved. From germline, CDR1 is SGDLS and CDR2 YYNGEE. Trimming left V 4 bases short and J 7 bases short, with 10 bases between. The CDR3 has 12 residues. CDR3 nucleotides: TGTGCCAGCAGCCCGCAGTCGAATACGCAGTATTTT. Translation: CASSPQSNTQYF.

The chain combines TRBV4-1 with TRBJ2-7, with D possibly being TRBD2 (6 bases). Per the germline V gene, CDR1 is MGHRA and CDR2 is YSYEKL. Trimming pared 5 bases from V and 7 bases from J, leaving 15 bases between. The CDR3 totals 13 residues. In nucleotides, the CDR3 is TGCGCCAGCAGCAAAAAGCGGGTTGGGGAGCAGTACTTC. Amino acids: CASSKKRVGEQYF.

Regarding this clone: This specimen includes other DNA sequences encoding the same CDR3. This sequence joins TRBV18 and TRBJ2-1, with 10 bases identical to TRBD1. The CDR3 runs to 16 residues. After removal of 0 bases from V and 4 bases from J, the junction contained 3 bases not matched to a gene. Germline V lookup: CDR1 KGHSH, CDR2 LQKENI. In DNA, the CDR3 is TGTGCCAGCTCACCACCCGACAGGGGGCTTTACAATGAGCAGTTCTTC. The encoded protein is CASSPPDRGLYNEQFF.

The V gene is TRBV27, the J gene TRBJ1-1; D might be TRBD1 (5 bases). The CDR3 is 15 amino acids. V was shortened by 1 base and J by 1 base, with 10 bases between the two germline ends. CDR1 is MNHEY, CDR2 SMNVEV, per germline (reference sequence). CDR3 bases: TGTGCCAGCAGTTTATTCTCAGGGACGAACACTGAAGCTTTCTTT. As protein: CASSLFSGTNTEAFF.